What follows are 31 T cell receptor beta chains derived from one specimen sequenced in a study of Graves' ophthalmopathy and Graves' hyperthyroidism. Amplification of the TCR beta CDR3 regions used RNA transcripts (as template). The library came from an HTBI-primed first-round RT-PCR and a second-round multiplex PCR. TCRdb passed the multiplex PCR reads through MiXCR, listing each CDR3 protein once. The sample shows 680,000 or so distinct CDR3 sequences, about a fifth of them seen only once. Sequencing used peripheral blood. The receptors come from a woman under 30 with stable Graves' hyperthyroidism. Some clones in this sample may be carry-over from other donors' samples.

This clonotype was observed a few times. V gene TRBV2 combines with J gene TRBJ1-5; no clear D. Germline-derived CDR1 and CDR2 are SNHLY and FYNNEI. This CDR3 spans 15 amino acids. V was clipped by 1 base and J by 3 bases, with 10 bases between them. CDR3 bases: TGTGCCAGCAGTGAAGTACCCCACAACAATCAGCCCCAGCATTTT. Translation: CASSEVPHNNQPQHF.

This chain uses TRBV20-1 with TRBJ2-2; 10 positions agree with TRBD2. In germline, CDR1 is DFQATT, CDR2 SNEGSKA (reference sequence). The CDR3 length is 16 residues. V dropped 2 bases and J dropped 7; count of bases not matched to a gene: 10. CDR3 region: CSARPGIAGGRGELFF. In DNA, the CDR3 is TGCAGTGCTAGACCCGGGATAGCGGGGGGTCGCGGGGAGCTGTTTTTT.

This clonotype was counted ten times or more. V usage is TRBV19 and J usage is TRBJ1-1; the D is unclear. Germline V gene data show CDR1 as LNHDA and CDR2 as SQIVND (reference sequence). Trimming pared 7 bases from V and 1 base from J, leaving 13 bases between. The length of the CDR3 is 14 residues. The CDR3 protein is CASTLRSGNTEAFF. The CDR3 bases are TGTGCCAGTACCCTAAGGTCGGGGAACACTGAAGCTTTCTTT.

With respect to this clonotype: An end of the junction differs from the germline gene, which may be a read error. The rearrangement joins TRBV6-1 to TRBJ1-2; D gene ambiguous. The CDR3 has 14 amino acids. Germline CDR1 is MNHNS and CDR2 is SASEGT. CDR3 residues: CASSEFGQTHGFTF. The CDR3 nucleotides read TGTGCCAGCAGTGAATTCGGGCAGACACATGGCTTCACCTTC.

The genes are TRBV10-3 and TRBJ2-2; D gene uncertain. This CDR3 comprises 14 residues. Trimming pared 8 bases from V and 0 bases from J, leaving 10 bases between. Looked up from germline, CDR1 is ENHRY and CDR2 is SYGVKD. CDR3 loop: CAIEAVANTGELFF. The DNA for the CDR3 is TGTGCCATCGAGGCGGTCGCGAACACCGGGGAGCTGTTTTTT.

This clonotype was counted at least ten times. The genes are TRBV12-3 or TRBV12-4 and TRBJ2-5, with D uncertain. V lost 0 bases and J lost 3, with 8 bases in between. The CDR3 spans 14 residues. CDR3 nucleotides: TGTGCCAGCAGTTTAGCCGGAAGAGAAGAGACCCAGTACTTC. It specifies CASSLAGREETQYF.

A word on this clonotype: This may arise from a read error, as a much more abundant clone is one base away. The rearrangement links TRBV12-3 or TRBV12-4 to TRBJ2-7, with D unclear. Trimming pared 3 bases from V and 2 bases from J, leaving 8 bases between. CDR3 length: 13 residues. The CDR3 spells CASSFASPYEQYF. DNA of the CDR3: TGTGCCAGCAGTTTTGCCAGCCCCTACGAGCAGTACTTC.

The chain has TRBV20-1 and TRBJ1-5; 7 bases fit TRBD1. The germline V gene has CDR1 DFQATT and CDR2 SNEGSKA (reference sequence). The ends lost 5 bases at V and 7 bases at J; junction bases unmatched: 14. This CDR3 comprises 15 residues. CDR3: CSALNHDGDSQPQHF. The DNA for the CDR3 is TGCAGTGCTTTAAATCATGACGGGGACAGCCAGCCCCAGCATTTT.

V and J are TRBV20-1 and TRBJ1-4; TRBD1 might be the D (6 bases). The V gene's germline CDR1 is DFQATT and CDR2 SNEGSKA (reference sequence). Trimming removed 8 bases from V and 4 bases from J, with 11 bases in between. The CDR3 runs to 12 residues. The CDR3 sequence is CSTGRGNEKLFF. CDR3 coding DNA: TGCAGTACGGGCAGGGGTAATGAAAAACTGTTTTTT.

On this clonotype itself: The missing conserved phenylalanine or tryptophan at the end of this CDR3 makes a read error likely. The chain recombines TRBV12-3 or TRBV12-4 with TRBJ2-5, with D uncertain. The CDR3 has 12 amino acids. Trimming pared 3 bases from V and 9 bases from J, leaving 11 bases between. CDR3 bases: TGTGCCAGCAGTTTGGGTGGCGAGTCCCAGTACTAC. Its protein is CASSLGGESQYY.

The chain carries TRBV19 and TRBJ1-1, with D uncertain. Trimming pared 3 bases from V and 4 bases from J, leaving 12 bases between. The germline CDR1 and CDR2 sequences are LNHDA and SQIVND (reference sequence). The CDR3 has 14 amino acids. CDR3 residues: CASSISGAGTEAFF. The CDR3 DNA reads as TGTGCCAGTAGTATTTCCGGAGCGGGCACTGAAGCTTTCTTT.

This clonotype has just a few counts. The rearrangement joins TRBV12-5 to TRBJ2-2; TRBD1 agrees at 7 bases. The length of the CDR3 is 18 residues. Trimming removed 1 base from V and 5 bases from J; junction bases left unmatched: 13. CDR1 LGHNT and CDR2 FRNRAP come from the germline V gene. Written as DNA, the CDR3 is TGTGCTAGTGGTTTGGCCTATTCCGGGACAGATGAGACCGGGGAGCTGTTTTTT. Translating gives CASGLAYSGTDETGELFF.

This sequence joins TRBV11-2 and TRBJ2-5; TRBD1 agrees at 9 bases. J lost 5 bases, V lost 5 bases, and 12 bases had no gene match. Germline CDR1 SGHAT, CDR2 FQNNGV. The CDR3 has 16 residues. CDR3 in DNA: TGTGCCAGCAGCGCCGGGACAGGGCGCCTGTCGGAGACCCAGTACTTC. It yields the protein CASSAGTGRLSETQYF. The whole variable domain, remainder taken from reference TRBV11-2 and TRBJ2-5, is EAGVAQSPRYKIIEKRQSVAFWCNPISGHATLYWYQQILGQGPKLLIQFQNNGVVDDSQLPKDRFSAERLKGVDSTLKIQPAKLEDSAVYLCASSAGTGRLSETQYFGPGTRLLVL.

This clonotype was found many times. The CDR3 coding sequence is TGCAGCGTTGAAGCGGGACAGGGGGACTATGGCTACACCTTC. This codes for CSVEAGQGDYGYTF. The rearrangement uses TRBV29-1 and TRBJ1-2; 11 bases align to TRBD1. The CDR3 sequence is 14 residues long. CDR1 is SQVTM, CDR2 ANQGSEA, per germline. V was pared by 1 base and J by 3 bases, with 1 base of the junction left unmatched.

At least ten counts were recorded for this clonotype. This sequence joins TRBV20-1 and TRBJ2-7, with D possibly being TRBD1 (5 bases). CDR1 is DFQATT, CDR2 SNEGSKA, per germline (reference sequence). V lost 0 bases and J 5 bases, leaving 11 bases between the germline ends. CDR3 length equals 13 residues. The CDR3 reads CSARDQGPDEQYF. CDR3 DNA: TGCAGTGCTAGAGATCAGGGTCCGGACGAGCAGTACTTC.

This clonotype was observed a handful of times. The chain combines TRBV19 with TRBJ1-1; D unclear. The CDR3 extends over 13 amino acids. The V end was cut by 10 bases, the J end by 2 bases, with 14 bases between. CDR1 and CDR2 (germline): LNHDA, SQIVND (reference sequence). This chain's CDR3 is CAISRTYNTEAFF. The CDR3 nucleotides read TGTGCCATAAGCAGGACGTACAACACTGAAGCTTTCTTT.

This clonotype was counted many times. The CDR3 protein is CASSTGTAGNTIYF. The CDR3, as DNA: TGTGCCAGCAGCACTGGGACGGCAGGAAACACCATATATTTT. The V and J genes are TRBV11-1 and TRBJ1-3, with a weak D call TRBD1 (5 bases). Germline V CDR1 and CDR2: SGHAT, FQDESV (reference sequence). Between the trimmed V and J ends, which lost 5 bases and 4 bases, there was a span of 12 bases. The CDR3 extends over 14 amino acids.

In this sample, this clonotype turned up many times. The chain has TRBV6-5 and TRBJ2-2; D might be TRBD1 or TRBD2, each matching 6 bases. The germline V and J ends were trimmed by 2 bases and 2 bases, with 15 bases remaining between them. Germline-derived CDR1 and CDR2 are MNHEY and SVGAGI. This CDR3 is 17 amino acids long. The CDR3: CASSYEAGHKNTGELFF. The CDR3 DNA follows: TGTGCCAGCAGTTACGAGGCGGGACATAAAAACACCGGGGAGCTGTTTTTT.

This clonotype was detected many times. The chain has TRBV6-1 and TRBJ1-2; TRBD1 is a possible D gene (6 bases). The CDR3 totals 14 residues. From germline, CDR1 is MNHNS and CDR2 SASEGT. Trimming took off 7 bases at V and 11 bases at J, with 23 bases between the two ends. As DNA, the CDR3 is TGTGCCAGCAATAATCTCGGCGTAGGGGGGAAGTACACCTTC. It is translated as CASNNLGVGGKYTF.

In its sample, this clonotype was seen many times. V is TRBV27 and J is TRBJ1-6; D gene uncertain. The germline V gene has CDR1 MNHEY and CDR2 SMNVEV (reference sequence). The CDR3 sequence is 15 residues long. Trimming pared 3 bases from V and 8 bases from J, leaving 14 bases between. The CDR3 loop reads CASSFVEGYDSPLHF. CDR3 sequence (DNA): TGTGCCAGCAGTTTTGTGGAAGGGTATGATTCACCCCTCCACTTT.

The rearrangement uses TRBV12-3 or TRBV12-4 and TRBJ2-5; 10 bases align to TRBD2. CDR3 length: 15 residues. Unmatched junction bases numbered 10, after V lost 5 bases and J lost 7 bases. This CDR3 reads CASSLESGGARTQYF. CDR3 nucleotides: TGTGCCAGCAGTCTAGAGAGCGGGGGGGCGCGGACCCAGTACTTC.

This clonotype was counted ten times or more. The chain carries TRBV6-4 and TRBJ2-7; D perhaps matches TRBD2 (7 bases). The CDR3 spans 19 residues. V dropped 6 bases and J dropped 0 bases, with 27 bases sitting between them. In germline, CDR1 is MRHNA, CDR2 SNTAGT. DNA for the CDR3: TGTGCCAGCAGCCCCGCGGCTCTAGTGGGAGGGGGGACCTCCTACGAGCAGTACTTC. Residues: CASSPAALVGGGTSYEQYF.

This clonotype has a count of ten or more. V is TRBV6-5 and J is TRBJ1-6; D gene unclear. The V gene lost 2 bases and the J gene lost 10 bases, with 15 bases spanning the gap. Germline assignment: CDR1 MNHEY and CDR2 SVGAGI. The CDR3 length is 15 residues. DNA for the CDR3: TGTGCCAGCAGTTACGTGACAACGGCGAGGTCACCCCTCCACTTT. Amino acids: CASSYVTTARSPLHF.

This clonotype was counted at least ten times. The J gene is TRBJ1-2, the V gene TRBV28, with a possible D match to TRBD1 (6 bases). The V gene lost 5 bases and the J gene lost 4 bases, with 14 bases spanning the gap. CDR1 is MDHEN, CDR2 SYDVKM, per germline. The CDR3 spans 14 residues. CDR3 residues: CASSPPTGSYGYTF. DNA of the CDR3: TGTGCCAGCAGTCCACCGACAGGCTCCTATGGCTACACCTTC.

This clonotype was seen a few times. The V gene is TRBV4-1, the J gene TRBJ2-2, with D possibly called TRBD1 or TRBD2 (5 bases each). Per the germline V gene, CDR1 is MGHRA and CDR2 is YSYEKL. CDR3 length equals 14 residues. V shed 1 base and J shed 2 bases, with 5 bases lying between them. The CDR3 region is CASSQGDNTGELFF. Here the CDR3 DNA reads TGCGCCAGCAGCCAAGGGGACAACACCGGGGAGCTGTTTTTT.

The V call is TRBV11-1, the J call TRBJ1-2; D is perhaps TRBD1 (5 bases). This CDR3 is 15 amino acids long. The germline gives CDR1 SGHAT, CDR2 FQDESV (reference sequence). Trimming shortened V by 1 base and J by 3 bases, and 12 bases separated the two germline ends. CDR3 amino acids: CASSLGTSGDYGYTF. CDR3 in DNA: TGTGCCAGCAGCTTAGGTACGTCGGGGGACTATGGCTACACCTTC. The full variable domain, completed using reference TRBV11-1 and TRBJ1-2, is EAEVAQSPRYKITEKSQAVAFWCDPISGHATLYWYRQILGQGPELLVQFQDESVVDDSQLPKDRFSAERLKGVDSTLKIQPAELGDSAMYLCASSLGTSGDYGYTFGSGTRLTVV.

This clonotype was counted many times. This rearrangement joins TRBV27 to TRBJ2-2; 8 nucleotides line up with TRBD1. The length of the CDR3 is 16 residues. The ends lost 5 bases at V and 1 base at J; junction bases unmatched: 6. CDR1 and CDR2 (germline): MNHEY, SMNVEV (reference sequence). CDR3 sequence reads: CASSPFDRGNTGELFF. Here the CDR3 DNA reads TGTGCCAGCAGTCCATTCGACAGGGGGAACACCGGGGAGCTGTTTTTT.

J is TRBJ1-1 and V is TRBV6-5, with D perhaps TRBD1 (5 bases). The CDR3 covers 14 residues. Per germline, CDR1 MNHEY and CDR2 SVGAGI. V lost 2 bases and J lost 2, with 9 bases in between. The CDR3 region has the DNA TGTGCCAGCAGTTACGCAGGGTTTAACACTGAAGCTTTCTTT. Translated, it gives CASSYAGFNTEAFF.

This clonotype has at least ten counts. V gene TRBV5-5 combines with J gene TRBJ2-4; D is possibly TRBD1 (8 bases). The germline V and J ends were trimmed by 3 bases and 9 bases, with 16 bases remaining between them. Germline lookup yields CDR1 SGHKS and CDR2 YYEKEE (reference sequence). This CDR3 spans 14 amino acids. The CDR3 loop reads CASSSPGGGGIQYF. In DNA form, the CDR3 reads TGTGCCAGCAGCTCACCAGGGGGCGGGGGCATTCAGTACTTC.

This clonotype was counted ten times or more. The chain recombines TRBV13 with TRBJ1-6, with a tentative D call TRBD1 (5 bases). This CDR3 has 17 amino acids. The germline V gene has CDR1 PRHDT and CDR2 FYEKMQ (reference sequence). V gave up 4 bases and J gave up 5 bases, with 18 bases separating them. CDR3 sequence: CASSYSRGVSDNSPLHF. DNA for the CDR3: TGTGCCAGCAGCTATTCAAGGGGAGTTAGTGATAATTCACCCCTCCACTTT.

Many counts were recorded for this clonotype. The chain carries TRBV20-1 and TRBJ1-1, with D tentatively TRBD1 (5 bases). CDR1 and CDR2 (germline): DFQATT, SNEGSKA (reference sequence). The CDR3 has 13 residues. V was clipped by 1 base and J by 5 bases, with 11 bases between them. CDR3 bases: TGCAGTGCTAGAGTTCAGGGAAAGACTGAAGCTTTCTTT. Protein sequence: CSARVQGKTEAFF.